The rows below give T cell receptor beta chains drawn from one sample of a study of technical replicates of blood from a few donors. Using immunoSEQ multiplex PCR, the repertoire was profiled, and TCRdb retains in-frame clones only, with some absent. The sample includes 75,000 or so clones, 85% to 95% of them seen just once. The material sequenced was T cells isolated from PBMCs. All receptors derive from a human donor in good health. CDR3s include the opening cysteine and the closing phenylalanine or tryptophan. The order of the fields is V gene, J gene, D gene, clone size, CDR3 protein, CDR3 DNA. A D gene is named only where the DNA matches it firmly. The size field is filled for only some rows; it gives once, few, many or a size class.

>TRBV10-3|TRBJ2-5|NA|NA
CAISGSAQETQYF
TGTGCCATCAGTGGTAGCGCGCAAGAGACCCAGTACTTC
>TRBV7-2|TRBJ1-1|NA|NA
CASSLVGGSDTEAFF
TGTGCCAGCAGCTTAGTTGGGGGCTCGGACACTGAAGCTTTCTTT
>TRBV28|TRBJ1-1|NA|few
CAVITGFVNTEAFF
TGTGCGGTTATTACAGGGTTCGTGAACACTGAAGCTTTCTTT
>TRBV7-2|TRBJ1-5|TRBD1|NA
CASSLVHGRRQGNQPQHF
TGTGCCAGCAGCTTAGTCCATGGCCGGAGACAGGGTAATCAGCCCCAGCATTTT
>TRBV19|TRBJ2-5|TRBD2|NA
CASRGGGSGETQYF
TGTGCCAGTAGGGGTGGCGGGAGCGGAGAGACCCAGTACTTC
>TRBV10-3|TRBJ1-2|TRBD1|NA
CAISESRQGAGGYTF
TGTGCCATCAGTGAGTCGCGGCAGGGGGCAGGGGGCTACACCTTC
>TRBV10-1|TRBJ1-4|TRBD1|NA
CASSESKTGSDEKLFF
TGCGCCAGCAGTGAGTCGAAGACAGGGTCGGATGAAAAACTGTTTTTT
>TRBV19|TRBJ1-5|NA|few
CASSIIQAYNQPQHF
TGTGCCAGTAGTATCATCCAGGCCTACAATCAGCCCCAGCATTTT
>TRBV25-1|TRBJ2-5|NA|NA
CASSEIRDQETQYF
TGTGCCAGCAGTGAAATCAGGGACCAAGAGACCCAGTACTTC
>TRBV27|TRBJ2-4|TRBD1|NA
CASSPRTGGDLAKNIQYF
TGTGCCAGCAGTCCCCGGACAGGGGGGGATTTAGCCAAAAACATTCAGTACTTC
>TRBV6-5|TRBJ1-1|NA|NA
CASRQRDSTEAFF
TGTGCCAGCAGACAACGGGACTCCACTGAAGCTTTCTTT
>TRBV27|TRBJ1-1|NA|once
CARGGGPEAFF
TGTGCCCGCGGGGGGGGTCCTGAAGCTTTCTTT